This T cell receptor (beta chain) was identified in a study of Graves' ophthalmopathy and Graves' hyperthyroidism. Broader study findings: Both an approximately 70% sensitivity and an approximately 74% specificity characterized the model's predictions of ophthalmopathy progression. Distinction of ophthalmopathy from stable hyperthyroidism by a 13-signature model reached approximately 88% sensitivity and 81.08% specificity. Detection in blood was also observed for most expanded thyroid clonotypes above 0.001 frequency.

Note on this clonotype: As yet, its antigen is unknown.

This CDR3 comprises 16 residues. J was trimmed by 4 bases and V by 4 bases; bases with no gene match: 12. Germline CDR1 is MNHNS and CDR2 is SASEGT. TCR beta CDR3 regions were amplified from RNA transcripts. Scientists carried out first-round RT-PCR using HTBI primers and then a second-round multiplex PCR. A single record per CDR3 protein comes from TCRdb applying MiXCR to the multiplex PCR reads. Of over 450,000 distinct CDR3 sequences in the sample, around 14% are singletons; the top ten hold about 10%. Input material: blood. This receptor was identified in a woman aged 25 to 39 with Graves' ophthalmopathy. The chain couples TRBV6-1 to TRBJ1-2; 7 nucleotides agree with TRBD1. The CDR3 loop reads CASSVGTAVFFYGYTF. The CDR3 DNA follows: TGTGCCAGCAGTGTGGGGACAGCTGTGTTCTTCTATGGCTACACCTTC.